The table lists the clone carrying this T cell receptor beta chain with a few counts. What it binds is not known. Germline assignment: CDR1 LGHNA and CDR2 YSLEER. This CDR3 contains 14 residues. V gave up 4 bases and J gave up 14 bases, with 21 bases separating them. The sample originates from a study of cytomegalovirus exposure and HLA in healthy donors. Study conclusions and caveats: One cluster of highly shared sequence variants probably arose as a sequencing artifact. A link between a missense DCLRE1C variant and TCR beta V- and J-gene trimming emerged from a later analysis. Association with HLA alleles at 0.05 false discovery rate was found for some 18,000 TCR beta sequences in a later analysis. As was reported, the classifier diagnosed cytomegalovirus status with high specificity and sensitivity.

The PCR had 60 Vbeta and 13 Jbeta primers. The data were produced by immunoSEQ multiplex PCR, yet TCRdb's version contains in-frame clones alone and is incomplete. The sample consists of about 170,000 clones, over 80% of them appearing once. This TCR was sampled from a woman in her forties or fifties in good health and CMV-seropositive. Material: PBMCs. The V call is TRBV4-3, the J call TRBJ2-1; D perhaps matches TRBD2 (6 bases). CDR3 coding DNA: TGCGCCAGCAGCCTGGGGACTCCAAAGGTAGGGGAGTTCTTC. The encoded protein is CASSLGTPKVGEFF.